This T cell receptor (beta chain) was identified in a study of T cell responses to AZD1222 COVID-19 vaccine. From germline, CDR1 is MNHEY and CDR2 SMNVEV (reference sequence). V was pared by 10 bases and J by 0 bases, with 4 bases between. There are 10 residues in the CDR3. Regarding the study as a whole: Sampling that yielded the repertoires occurred only after the peak T cell response. Reportedly, nearly half the spike-specific TCRs target unmutated variant regions. CD4 TCRs linked to vaccination spanned spike, dominating at 160-218 and 743-854.

As for this clone: Its antigen is currently unknown.

Assay used: immunoSEQ multiplex PCR; TCRdb lists only in-frame clones, some missing. Of more than 85,000 clones in the sample, around 90% were seen once. Whether given at about 4 or about 12 weeks, second doses were pooled. The starting material was peripheral blood, obtained 28 days after the second AZD1222 dose. The chain joins TRBV27 to TRBJ2-7; no reliable D call. The sequence derives from an adult who received the AZD1222 COVID-19 vaccine. CDR3 protein: CATSSYEQYF. CDR3 DNA: TGTGCCACCAGCTCCTACGAGCAGTACTTC.